Listed below are T cell receptor beta chains from one sample, sequenced in a study of blood T cell repertoires in COVID-19. Only in-frame clones appear in the TCRdb table, and some are missing; sequencing was by immunoSEQ multiplex PCR. The sample records 130,000 to 150,000 clones, around 89% being singletons. The sample comprised PBMCs or T cells enriched from blood (not recorded which). All receptors come from a woman in her 30s with acute COVID-19. CDR3s include the opening cysteine and the closing phenylalanine or tryptophan. The D gene is left open where the match is weak. Clone size is shown for a subset of rows, as once, few, many or a class of expanded clone.

d_gene | j_gene | abundance | v_gene | CDR3aa | CDR3nt
- | TRBJ2-7 | - | TRBV5-1 | CASSLFGGTSSYEQYF | TGCGCCAGCAGCTTGTTCGGCGGCACGAGCTCCTACGAGCAATACTTC
- | TRBJ1-2 | - | TRBV7-2 | CASSLPDRNIGYTF | TGTGCCAGCAGCTTACCCGACAGGAATATCGGCTACACCTTC
- | TRBJ1-1 | - | TRBV4-3 | CASSRERGIPEAFF | TGCGCCAGCAGCCGGGAGCGGGGGATACCTGAAGCTTTCTTT
TRBD1 | TRBJ2-7 | - | TRBV28 | CASRRGGANHEQYF | TGTGCCAGCAGACGAGGGGGCGCGAACCACGAGCAGTACTTC
TRBD2 | TRBJ2-1 | few | TRBV30 | CAWLPYSGRAGNEQFF | TGTGCCTGGCTCCCATATAGCGGGAGGGCCGGGAATGAGCAGTTCTTC
TRBD1 | TRBJ1-5 | - | TRBV24-1 | CATSDPGQGNQPQHF | TGTGCCACCAGTGATCCGGGACAGGGTAACCAGCCCCAGCATTTT
TRBD2 | TRBJ2-5 | - | TRBV7-9 | CASSETSEETQYF | TGTGCCAGCAGTGAGACTAGCGAAGAGACCCAGTACTTC
TRBD2 | TRBJ2-3 | - | TRBV2 | CASSWVGGSTTDTQYF | TGTGCCAGCAGTTGGGTTGGCGGGAGTACGACAGATACGCAGTATTTT
TRBD2 | TRBJ2-1 | - | TRBV18 | CASSLGTSGSHNEQFF | TGTGCCAGCTCACTAGGGACTAGCGGGAGCCACAATGAGCAGTTCTTC
TRBD1 | TRBJ1-2 | - | TRBV28 | CASSLDSTGAGYTF | TGTGCCAGCAGTTTAGATAGTACAGGGGCCGGCTACACCTTC
TRBD1 | TRBJ2-3 | - | TRBV6-2/TRBV6-3 | CASSRLAGTGRTDTQYF | TGTGCCAGCAGTAGGCTCGCCGGGACAGGGCGCACAGATACGCAGTATTTT
- | TRBJ1-1 | - | TRBV19 | CASSFIQGIRVTEAFF | TGTGCCAGTAGTTTCATTCAGGGGATCCGGGTCACTGAAGCTTTCTTT
TRBD1 | TRBJ1-6 | - | TRBV6-1 | CASSDLTGFKASPLHF | TGTGCCAGCAGTGATTTGACAGGGTTCAAGGCCTCACCCCTCCACTTT
- | TRBJ2-5 | once | TRBV5-4 | CASSLLSEGGETQYF | TGTGCCAGCAGCTTGTTGAGTGAAGGCGGAGAGACCCAGTACTTC
TRBD1 | TRBJ2-7 | few | TRBV7-9 | CATEDRETYEQYF | TGTGCCACCGAGGACAGGGAAACCTACGAGCAGTACTTC
TRBD1 | TRBJ2-7 | - | TRBV6-2/TRBV6-3 | CASSYHGQEFSYEQYF | TGTGCCAGCAGTTATCACGGACAGGAGTTTTCCTACGAGCAGTACTTC
TRBD1 | TRBJ1-1 | - | TRBV6-5 | CASNSGTATEAFF | TGTGCCAGCAACTCCGGGACAGCCACTGAAGCTTTCTTT
TRBD2 | TRBJ2-1 | - | TRBV6-2/TRBV6-3 | CASSYASGSLVF | TGTGCCAGCAGTTACGCTAGCGGGAGTTTGGTCTTC
TRBD2 | TRBJ2-2 | - | TRBV11-2 | CASSQGLAQVYTGELFF | TGTGCCAGCAGCCAGGGACTAGCGCAGGTGTACACCGGGGAGCTGTTTTTT
- | TRBJ1-3 | - | TRBV13 | CASSLGRVDSGNTIYF | TGTGCCAGCAGCTTAGGGCGGGTAGACTCTGGAAACACCATATATTTT
TRBD1 | TRBJ1-5 | - | TRBV3-1/TRBV3-2 | CASSPGTGGGQPQHF | TGTGCCAGCAGCCCCGGGACAGGGGGCGGGCAGCCCCAGCATTTT
TRBD1 | TRBJ2-3 | - | TRBV19 | CASGDRTTDTQYF | TGTGCCAGTGGGGACAGGACCACAGATACGCAGTATTTT
TRBD1 | TRBJ1-1 | - | TRBV28 | CASSLYGTVATEAFF | TGTGCCAGCAGTTTATATGGGACAGTGGCCACTGAAGCTTTCTTT
- | TRBJ1-5 | - | TRBV6-1 | CASSGGGQPQHF | TGTGCCAGCAGTGGAGGGGGTCAGCCCCAGCATTTT
TRBD1 | TRBJ1-5 | - | TRBV28 | CASGAPGGLDQPQHF | TGTGCCAGCGGGGCCCCAGGGGGCTTGGATCAGCCCCAGCATTTT
- | TRBJ2-7 | once | TRBV4-3 | CASSQDVGSEQYF | TGCGCCAGCAGCCAAGATGTCGGGTCCGAGCAGTACTTC
- | TRBJ1-1 | - | TRBV28 | CASSLWSWAGMNTEAFF | TGTGCCAGCAGTTTATGGTCTTGGGCAGGCATGAACACTGAAGCTTTCTTT
- | TRBJ2-3 | - | TRBV28 | CASSLVQGSTDTQYF | TGTGCCAGCAGTTTAGTCCAGGGGAGCACAGATACGCAGTATTTT
- | TRBJ1-1 | - | TRBV5-6 | CASSPPRRDSRNTEAFF | TGTGCCAGCAGCCCTCCGAGGAGGGATTCAAGGAACACTGAAGCTTTCTTT
- | TRBJ2-1 | - | TRBV7-2 | CASSLAGRINNEQFF | TGTGCCAGCAGCTTAGCTGGCAGGATAAACAATGAGCAGTTCTTC
- | TRBJ1-5 | - | TRBV5-1 | CASSLGPLSGAYSNQPQHF | TGCGCCAGCAGCTTGGGCCCCCTATCAGGGGCCTATAGCAATCAGCCCCAGCATTTT
TRBD2 | TRBJ2-7 | - | TRBV28 | CASSSYDPGTSGMSYEQYF | TGTGCCAGCAGTTCTTATGACCCCGGGACTAGCGGGATGTCCTACGAGCAGTACTTC
TRBD2 | TRBJ2-1 | - | TRBV24-1 | CATNGGRGGNEQFF | TGTGCCACCAATGGCGGGAGGGGCGGAAATGAGCAGTTCTTC
- | TRBJ1-1 | - | TRBV5-1 | CASSLDTGTEAFF | TGCGCCAGCAGCTTGGATACGGGAACTGAAGCTTTCTTT
TRBD1 | TRBJ2-1 | - | TRBV5-1 | CASSFRTGDLEQFF | TGCGCCAGCAGCTTCCGGACAGGAGACCTTGAGCAGTTCTTC